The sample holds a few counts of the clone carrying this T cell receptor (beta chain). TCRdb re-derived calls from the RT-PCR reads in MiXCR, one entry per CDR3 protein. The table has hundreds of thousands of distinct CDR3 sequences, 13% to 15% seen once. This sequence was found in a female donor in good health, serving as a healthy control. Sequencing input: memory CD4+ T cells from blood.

In nucleotides, the CDR3 is TGTGCCAGCATGGGGCAGGGAGGGACCGGGGAGCTGTTTTTT. Translation gives CASMGQGGTGELFF. V is TRBV7-9 and J is TRBJ2-2; 7 bases agree with TRBD2. Trimming took 7 bases from V and 5 from J; bases not matched to a gene: 7. This CDR3 is 14 amino acids long. The germline V gene encodes CDR1 SEHNR and CDR2 FQNEAQ (reference sequence).